Each of the 26 T cell receptor beta chains below was sequenced from the same sample in a study of OX40 agonist ivuxolimab in advanced cancers. The protocol was immunoSEQ multiplex PCR, while the TCRdb copy is restricted to in-frame clones and leaves out a portion. Of 30,000 to 35,000 clones in the sample, 80% to 90% were seen once. Sequencing was performed on CD4+ or CD8+ T cells sorted from blood, taken in a trial of the OX40 agonist ivuxolimab. The receptors stem from an adult with an advanced solid tumor such as melanoma, head and neck, liver or kidney cancer.

As for this clone: One end of the junction is discordant with germline, which a read error may explain. The chain has TRBV7-7 and TRBJ2-1; D is unclear. This CDR3 has 13 residues. Germline loops: CDR1 SSHAT, CDR2 FNYEAQ (reference sequence). This CDR3 reads CASSSSNFNEQFF. The CDR3 region has the DNA TGTGCTAGCAGCTCCTCGAACTTCAATGAGCAGTTCTTC.

This clone was observed a handful of times. CDR3 sequence (DNA): TGTGCCAGCAGTTCTCCGGGACTCATGACTGAAGCTTTCTTT. Its protein is CASSSPGLMTEAFF. V and J are TRBV28 and TRBJ1-1; D possibly corresponds to TRBD1 (5 bases). Germline CDR1 and CDR2: MDHEN and SYDVKM. The length of the CDR3 is 14 residues. Deletions cut 4 bases from V and 5 bases from J, with 14 bases between.

J is TRBJ2-1 and V is TRBV10-1; D is uncertain. V was clipped by 2 bases and J by 15 bases, with 17 bases between them. The CDR3 is made up of 13 amino acids. In germline, CDR1 is WNHNN, CDR2 SYGVQD (reference sequence). DNA of the CDR3: TGCGCCAGCAGTGAGCCGGAACTGGCAACAAGGTTCTTC. This gives the protein CASSEPELATRFF.

The chain joins TRBV4-1 to TRBJ2-1; 7 bases match TRBD2. The V segment lost 4 bases and the J segment 6 bases; nucleotides outside the gene matches: 12. Germline CDR1 reads MGHRA; CDR2 reads YSYEKL. The CDR3 spans 16 residues. The CDR3 protein is CASSPEGTNAGNEQFF. The CDR3 nucleotides are TGCGCCAGCAGCCCAGAGGGGACTAACGCTGGCAATGAGCAGTTCTTC.

This sequence joins TRBV29-1 and TRBJ2-2; weak D call: TRBD1 (6 bases). The germline V gene has CDR1 SQVTM and CDR2 ANQGSEA. This CDR3 spans 14 amino acids. Trimming took 4 bases from V and 3 from J, leaving 12 bases between them. The CDR3 protein is CSVVAQGYTGELFF. The DNA for the CDR3 is TGCAGCGTTGTGGCTCAGGGGTACACCGGGGAGCTGTTTTTT.

The chain is built from TRBV27 and TRBJ2-1; the D gene could be TRBD1 or TRBD2 (5 bases each). The CDR3 contains 17 residues. V lost 6 bases to trimming and J lost 4 bases, with 22 bases between them. Germline V CDR1 and CDR2: MNHEY, SMNVEV (reference sequence). The CDR3 nucleotides are TGTGCCAGCAGACTCTTAAAGCGGATCGGGGCGTACAATGAGCAGTTCTTC. Amino acids: CASRLLKRIGAYNEQFF.

In this sample, this clone turned up a few times. The chain recombines TRBV4-1 with TRBJ2-2; the D is unclear. CDR3 length equals 14 residues. V lost 1 base, J lost 4 bases, and 7 bases lay in between. Germline CDR1 reads MGHRA; CDR2 reads YSYEKL. The CDR3 here is CASSQVYATGELFF. The DNA of the CDR3 is TGCGCCAGCAGCCAAGTCTACGCCACCGGGGAGCTGTTTTTT.

V and J are TRBV16 and TRBJ1-1, with 8 bases lining up with TRBD1. Germline V gene lookup returns CDR1 KGHSY and CDR2 FQNENV. The J segment lost 1 base and the V segment lost 2 bases, leaving 3 bases of the junction unmatched. The CDR3 sequence is 15 residues long. The CDR3 sequence is CASSQQGQGNTEAFF. DNA of the CDR3: TGTGCCAGCAGCCAACAAGGACAGGGGAACACTGAAGCTTTCTTT.

The chain links TRBV15 to TRBJ2-2; D possibly uses TRBD1 or TRBD2 (5 bases each). With 1 base removed from V and 5 bases from J, the gap between germline ends came to 14 bases. The CDR3 is 16 amino acids. The germline CDR1 and CDR2 sequences are LNHNV and YYDKDF (reference sequence). The CDR3 here is CATSRGRGMWTGELFF. The CDR3 region has the DNA TGTGCCACCAGCAGAGGTCGGGGCATGTGGACCGGGGAGCTGTTTTTT.

V gene TRBV21-1 combines with J gene TRBJ1-2. TRBV21-1 is a documented pseudogene. The CDR3 runs to 16 residues. Written as DNA, the CDR3 is TGTGCCAGCAGCAAAAACCCAAGCTGGGTGATCTATGGCTACACCTTC. It encodes CASSKNPSWVIYGYTF.

This sequence joins TRBV20-1 and TRBJ2-7; D is unresolved. The V gene's germline CDR1 is DFQATT and CDR2 SNEGSKA (reference sequence). The V and J ends lost 3 bases and 5 bases respectively, with 5 bases between them. The CDR3 totals 10 residues. The CDR3 sequence: CSASWDEQYF. CDR3 nucleotide sequence: TGCAGTGCTAGTTGGGACGAGCAGTACTTC.

This clone has just a few counts. The chain combines TRBV4-2 with TRBJ2-3; D not resolved. Trimming took 1 base from V and 0 from J, leaving 5 bases between them. The CDR3 loop spans 14 amino acids. Germline-derived CDR1 and CDR2 are LGHNA and YNFKEQ. The CDR3 loop reads CASSQVQSTDTQYF. CDR3 DNA: TGTGCCAGCAGCCAAGTCCAGAGCACAGATACGCAGTATTTT.

This chain links TRBV7-2 with TRBJ2-7; 8 bases fit TRBD2. This CDR3 region has 15 residues. The germline V gene has CDR1 SGHTA and CDR2 FQGNSA. The V and J ends lost 5 bases and 3 bases, in that order; junction bases with no gene match: 9. CDR3 DNA: TGTGCCAGCAGCGCCGGACTAGCTCGTTTCTACGAGCAGTACTTC. This codes for CASSAGLARFYEQYF.

This rearrangement joins TRBV7-2 to TRBJ2-1; D is unclear. CDR1 is SGHTA, CDR2 FQGNSA, per germline. The germline V and J ends were trimmed by 3 bases and 6 bases, with 9 bases remaining between them. The length of the CDR3 is 13 residues. The CDR3 DNA reads TGTGCCAGCAGCTTTTTTATGGCCAATGAGCAGTTCTTC. Encoded protein: CASSFFMANEQFF.

This chain connects TRBV5-1 to TRBJ2-5; D may be TRBD1 (6 bases). The CDR3 runs 14 residues. The V gene lost 4 bases and the J gene lost 3 bases, with 13 bases spanning the gap. The germline gives CDR1 SGHRS, CDR2 YFSETQ. For the CDR3, the DNA is TGCGCCAGCAGCAACAGCAGACAGGAAGAGACCCAGTACTTC. Translating gives CASSNSRQEETQYF.

The rearrangement uses TRBV6-6 and TRBJ1-5, with D unresolved. Germline CDR1 MNHNY, CDR2 SVGAGI (reference sequence). Trimming removed 4 bases from V and 1 base from J, with 8 bases in between. The CDR3 has 14 residues. CDR3 in DNA: TGTGCCAGCAGTTTATTACGGAGCAATCAGCCCCAGCATTTT. Translating gives CASSLLRSNQPQHF.

The rearrangement joins TRBV29-1 to TRBJ2-5, with 8 bases lining up with TRBD1. The J segment lost 1 base and the V segment lost 0 bases, leaving 1 base of the junction unmatched. The germline V gene has CDR1 SQVTM and CDR2 ANQGSEA. CDR3 length equals 14 residues. CDR3 sequence: CSVEEGTGQETQYF. DNA for the CDR3: TGCAGCGTTGAAGAAGGGACAGGCCAAGAGACCCAGTACTTC.

The CDR3 DNA reads TGCGCCAGCAGCCAACGAGGGGGCGCGATGGGGGACATTCAGTACTTC. Translation gives CASSQRGGAMGDIQYF. V gene TRBV4-1 combines with J gene TRBJ2-4; 7 bases match TRBD1. The ends lost 2 bases at V and 8 bases at J; junction bases unmatched: 12. CDR3 length: 16 residues. Per germline, CDR1 MGHRA and CDR2 YSYEKL.

This clone was recorded a few times. The genes are TRBV19 and TRBJ1-5, with D tentatively TRBD1 (5 bases). Trimming took off 0 bases at V and 7 bases at J, with 16 bases between the two ends. The CDR3 length is 16 residues. The germline gives CDR1 LNHDA, CDR2 SQIVND (reference sequence). The CDR3 loop reads CASSIENRGEGQPQHF. CDR3 sequence (DNA): TGTGCCAGTAGTATAGAGAACCGAGGGGAGGGACAGCCCCAGCATTTT. Using reference TRBV19 and TRBJ1-5 for the parts outside the CDR3, the full variable domain is DGGITQSPKYLFRKEGQNVTLSCEQNLNHDAMYWYRQDPGQGLRLIYYSQIVNDFQKGDIAEGYSVSREKKESFPLTVTSAQKNPTAFYLCASSIENRGEGQPQHFGDGTRLSIL.

V is TRBV6-1 and J is TRBJ2-7, with TRBD1 identical over 7 bases. Germline CDR1 is MNHNS and CDR2 is SASEGT. V was clipped by 6 bases and J by 1 base; unmatched bases: 6. The CDR3 sequence is 14 residues long. CDR3 region: CASSPPTGSYEQYF. The CDR3, as DNA: TGTGCCAGCAGCCCCCCGACAGGGTCCTACGAGCAGTACTTC.

The chain recombines TRBV6-1 with TRBJ2-5, with D possibly being TRBD1 (5 bases). V lost 4 bases and J 7 bases, leaving 19 bases between the germline ends. Germline assignment: CDR1 MNHNS and CDR2 SASEGT. The CDR3 length is 15 residues. DNA of the CDR3: TGTGCCAGCAGTGGGGCGGTTCAGGGTGTTGGGACCCAGTACTTC. This codes for CASSGAVQGVGTQYF.

The CDR3 DNA is TGTGCCAGCAGCTTAGTCTCAAAATCCTACGAGCAGTACTTC. It is translated as CASSLVSKSYEQYF. V is TRBV7-9 and J is TRBJ2-7; no clear D gene. This CDR3 has 14 amino acids. Germline V gene data show CDR1 as SEHNR and CDR2 as FQNEAQ (reference sequence). V lost 1 base, J lost 1 base, and 8 bases lay in between. Together with reference TRBV7-9 and TRBJ2-7, the CDR3 gives the full variable domain: DTGVSQNPRHKITKRGQNVTFRCDPISEHNRLYWYRQTLGQGPEFLTYFQNEAQLEKSRLLSDRFSAERPKGSFSTLEIQRTEQGDSAMYLCASSLVSKSYEQYFGPGTRLTVT.

The V and J genes are TRBV11-2 and TRBJ2-1, with 10 bases lining up with TRBD2. Losses at the gene ends were 2 bases for V and 7 bases for J; bases not matched to a gene: 11. From germline, CDR1 is SGHAT and CDR2 FQNNGV. This CDR3 comprises 17 residues. The CDR3 sequence is CASSLSLGAGGRNEQFF. CDR3 in DNA: TGTGCCAGCAGCTTAAGTTTAGGAGCGGGAGGGAGGAATGAGCAGTTCTTC.

Comments on this clone: A junction boundary mismatches the germline segment, possibly from a read error. The chain couples TRBV7-7 to TRBJ2-2, with 8 bases fitting TRBD2. The CDR3 runs to 15 residues. The germline V gene encodes CDR1 SSHAT and CDR2 FNYEAQ (reference sequence). CDR3 DNA sequence: TGTGCTAGCAGCTTAGGTAGCGGGATTACCGGGGAGCTGTTTTTT. It is translated as CASSLGSGITGELFF.

This clone appeared once. This chain uses TRBV19 with TRBJ2-3; 8 bases align to TRBD2. V shed 3 bases and J 5 bases; nucleotides not matched to a gene: 7. CDR1 is LNHDA, CDR2 SQIVND, per germline (reference sequence). The CDR3 has 15 residues. The chain's CDR3 is CASSIREGPGDTQYF. DNA for the CDR3: TGTGCCAGTAGTATCCGGGAGGGCCCAGGAGATACGCAGTATTTT.

The chain employs TRBV18 and TRBJ2-1, with 9 bases fitting TRBD1. The junction had 3 bases not matched to a gene; V was cut back by 3 bases and J by 0 bases. Germline V lookup: CDR1 KGHSH, CDR2 LQKENI. The CDR3 has 16 amino acids. CDR3 residues: CASSPRDRVSYNEQFF. DNA of the CDR3: TGTGCCAGCTCACCCCGGGACAGGGTCTCCTACAATGAGCAGTTCTTC. Using reference TRBV18 and TRBJ2-1 for the parts outside the CDR3, the full variable domain is NAGVMQNPRHLVRRRGQEARLRCSPMKGHSHVYWYRQLPEEGLKFMVYLQKENIIDESGMPKERFSAEFPKEGPSILRIQQVVRGDSAAYFCASSPRDRVSYNEQFFGPGTRLTVL.